The 7 T cell receptor beta chains listed next were all sequenced from one sample in a study of blood T cells in healthy people across ages. The use of a sample-barcoded 5' primer and a J-beta primer mix characterized a second PCR of about 7 to 12 cycles. TCRdb used MiXCR to reprocess the 5' RACE reads, holding one entry per CDR3 protein. Of about 1.4 million distinct CDR3 sequences listed, approximately 63% are singletons. Sequencing was done on a sample of blood. The receptors here all came from a man between 18 and 29 years old in good health.

This clonotype was observed a few times. The V gene is TRBV25-1, the J gene TRBJ2-7; D not certain. Deletions cut 4 bases from V and 1 base from J, with 11 bases between. The germline CDR1 and CDR2 sequences are MGHDK and SYGVNS. This CDR3 has 14 residues. The CDR3 DNA reads TGTGCCAGCAGTGCAAAAACGGAATCCTACGAGCAGTACTTC. Protein sequence: CASSAKTESYEQYF.

This clonotype turned up a few times. The chain employs TRBV11-1 and TRBJ2-3; D unclear. The V end lost 8 bases, the J end lost 0 bases, and 15 bases lay between the germline ends. CDR1 is SGHAT and CDR2 is FQDESV in the germline V gene (reference sequence). This CDR3 spans 15 amino acids. The CDR3 DNA reads as TGTGCCAGCGTGCTAGGCGGTACTAGCACAGATACGCAGTATTTT. Its protein is CASVLGGTSTDTQYF.

The chain combines TRBV25-1 with TRBJ1-5, with a weak D call TRBD1 (6 bases). The CDR3 runs to 13 residues. V lost 9 bases and J 3 bases, leaving 12 bases between the germline ends. Germline V gives CDR1 MGHDK, CDR2 SYGVNS. The CDR3 sequence is CARVGGVNQPQHF. The CDR3, as DNA: TGTGCCAGGGTGGGGGGCGTCAATCAGCCCCAGCATTTT. Full variable domain (rest looked up from reference TRBV25-1 and TRBJ1-5): EADIYQTPRYLVIGTGKKITLECSQTMGHDKMYWYQQDPGMELHLIHYSYGVNSTEKGDLSSESTVSRIRTEHFPLTLESARPSHTSQYLCARVGGVNQPQHFGDGTRLSIL.

The rearrangement joins TRBV14 to TRBJ2-4; D might be TRBD1 (6 bases). With the DNA end fitting TRBJ2-7 better, the J assignment may be wrong. CDR3 length equals 15 residues. Per the germline V gene, CDR1 is SGHDN and CDR2 is FVKESK. The CDR3, as DNA: TGTGCCAGCAGCCAAGGACAGGTGGCGTTCTACGAGCAGTACTTC. This encodes CASSQGQVAFYEQYF.

This chain joins TRBV4-3 and TRBJ1-4, with a possible D match to TRBD1 (5 bases). The CDR3 extends over 16 amino acids. Germline CDR1 is LGHNA and CDR2 is YSLEER. V shed 0 bases and J shed 7 bases, with 15 bases lying between them. The CDR3 coding sequence is TGCGCCAGCAGCCAAGATCTAGAGGGTAGGGGTGAAAAACTGTTTTTT. It yields the protein CASSQDLEGRGEKLFF.

The genes are TRBV25-1 and TRBJ1-6; TRBD1 might be the D (5 bases). The V gene's germline CDR1 is MGHDK and CDR2 SYGVNS. The V end was cut by 6 bases, the J end by 7 bases, with 10 bases between. The CDR3 contains 13 residues. The CDR3 region has the DNA TGTGCCAGCAGGCAGGGACGCAATTCACCCCTCCACTTT. Protein product: CASRQGRNSPLHF.

V usage is TRBV24-1 and J usage is TRBJ1-5; D remains ambiguous. V was cut by 9 bases and J by 5 bases, with 19 bases left in between. This CDR3 comprises 15 residues. Per germline, CDR1 KGHDR and CDR2 SFDVKD. CDR3 coding DNA: TGTGCCACCGGAGGAAAGAAAGACCGATATCAGCCCCAGCATTTT. It translates to CATGGKKDRYQPQHF.